The clone carrying this T cell receptor (beta chain) was detected a few times. The antigen is not known. The sample belongs to a study of regulatory T cells in long-lasting Graves disease. Points from the study as a whole: The study found TRBV28, TRBJ1-2 and TRBJ2-5 favored in persistent disease. Patients with persistent disease shared roughly 3,000 public clonotypes, outpacing the approximately 920 shared by new patients.

The CDR3 length is 15 residues. J lost 4 bases, V lost 1 base, and 5 bases had no gene match. The germline V gene encodes CDR1 SGHDT and CDR2 YYEEEE. The TCR beta library used iRepertoire HTBI primers with Arm-PCR amplification of CDR3. TCRdb called the multiplex PCR reads again in MiXCR, with one record for every CDR3 protein. Among a few hundred thousand distinct CDR3 sequences, over 12% were seen once, and the ten largest hold about 7.8%. Described time point: newly diagnosed GD, antithyroid drugs for less than 3 months. From RNA extracted from PBMCs, the TCR library was made. The sample was also linked to a second study, of T cells in Graves' hyperthyroidism and ophthalmopathy. From that study: The majority of expanded thyroid clonotypes above 0.001 also appeared in blood.

This TCR came from a woman in her thirties or forties with Graves disease. The chain combines TRBV5-6 with TRBJ1-3, with 7 bases lining up with TRBD1. The sequences come from peripheral blood mononuclear cells (PBMCs), collected at new diagnosis, from a patient treated with antithyroid drugs. The CDR3: CASSLTGTAGNTIYF. Here the CDR3 DNA reads TGTGCCAGCAGCTTGACAGGGACAGCCGGAAACACCATATATTTT.